Each of the 10 T cell receptor beta chains below was sequenced from the same sample in a study of T cell repertoires in cytomegalovirus infection. TCRdb reprocessed the reads via MiXCR and lists one record per CDR3 protein. The repertoire holds some 680,000 distinct CDR3 sequences, with less than 40% as singletons. Material: PBMCs. Receptor source: a human donor in good health (CMV status not recorded). Some clones in this sample may be carry-over from other donors' samples.

This clonotype appeared a single time. This chain links TRBV7-3 with TRBJ2-2; a weak D match, TRBD2 (7 bases). Trimming shortened V by 3 bases and J by 3 bases, and 17 bases separated the two germline ends. Germline CDR1 is SGHTA and CDR2 is FQGTGA. The CDR3 is 17 residues long. The CDR3, as DNA: TGTGCCAGCAGCTTGGGGGGGGGGCTCGGATACACCGGGGAGCTGTTTTTT. Translation gives CASSLGGGLGYTGELFF.

The chain joins TRBV30 to TRBJ2-1; perhaps TRBD2 as D (6 bases). The CDR3 totals 14 residues. Deletions cut 2 bases from V and 6 bases from J, with 14 bases between. CDR1 is GTSNPN and CDR2 is SVGIG in the germline V gene (reference sequence). The CDR3 reads CAWSKGLEINEQFF. CDR3 DNA: TGTGCCTGGAGTAAGGGACTTGAGATCAATGAGCAGTTCTTC.

The V gene is TRBV7-9, the J gene TRBJ2-6; no clear D gene. V was cut by 2 bases and J by 6 bases, with 14 bases left in between. CDR3 length: 16 amino acids. From germline, CDR1 is SEHNR and CDR2 FQNEAQ (reference sequence). This CDR3 is CASSLFRSLEANVLTF. Here the CDR3 DNA reads TGTGCCAGCAGCTTATTCAGATCTCTGGAGGCCAACGTCCTGACTTTC. Full variable domain (missing parts from reference TRBV7-9 and TRBJ2-6): DTGVSQNPRHKITKRGQNVTFRCDPISEHNRLYWYRQTLGQGPEFLTYFQNEAQLEKSRLLSDRFSAERPKGSFSTLEIQRTEQGDSAMYLCASSLFRSLEANVLTFGAGSRLTVL.

The chain joins TRBV7-6 to TRBJ2-5; TRBD2 aligns across 13 bases. Germline assignment: CDR1 SGHVS and CDR2 FNYEAQ. The V gene end was trimmed by 5 bases and the J gene end by 2 bases; junction bases not matched to a gene: 17. This CDR3 is 20 amino acids long. DNA for the CDR3: TGTGCCAGCAGCCCCGAGGCCGGACTAGCGGGGGCCGGAACTCAAGAGACCCAGTACTTC. It is translated as CASSPEAGLAGAGTQETQYF.

The rearrangement links TRBV20-1 to TRBJ2-1; 7 bases agree with TRBD2. The CDR3 has 14 amino acids. Losses at the gene ends were 6 bases for V and 4 bases for J; bases not matched to a gene: 9. Germline V gene lookup returns CDR1 DFQATT and CDR2 SNEGSKA (reference sequence). CDR3 DNA: TGCAGTGCCCCACTAGCGCCACCTTACAATGAGCAGTTCTTC. Translated: CSAPLAPPYNEQFF.

This clonotype was counted ten times or more. The genes are TRBV6-1 and TRBJ2-7, with D possibly being TRBD1 (6 bases). CDR1 is MNHNS and CDR2 is SASEGT in the germline V gene. Trimming cost V 8 bases and J 3 bases, with 14 bases left between them. The CDR3 is made up of 13 amino acids. The chain's CDR3 is CASEGTMSYEQYF. The CDR3 coding sequence is TGTGCCAGCGAAGGGACAATGAGCTACGAGCAGTACTTC.

CDR3 sequence (DNA): TGTGCCAGCAGCCAAGCGTGGGGCTCCTACGAGCAGTACTTC. This encodes CASSQAWGSYEQYF. The rearrangement joins TRBV14 to TRBJ2-7; no firm D call. From germline, CDR1 is SGHDN and CDR2 FVKESK. Trimming cost V 1 base and J 0 bases, with 7 bases left between them. This CDR3 is 14 amino acids long.

This clonotype has only a few counts. The chain links TRBV11-2 to TRBJ1-3; D uncertain. V was cut by 1 base and J by 0 bases, with 10 bases left in between. The V gene's germline CDR1 is SGHAT and CDR2 FQNNGV. The CDR3 totals 16 residues. The CDR3: CASSLGNLGSGNTIYF. The CDR3 DNA reads as TGTGCCAGCAGCTTAGGAAACCTGGGCTCTGGAAACACCATATATTTT.

This clonotype was counted only a few times. The chain has TRBV7-8 and TRBJ1-5; TRBD1 is a possible D gene (5 bases). V shed 1 base and J shed 0 bases, with 16 bases lying between them. The CDR3 length is 18 residues. From germline, CDR1 is SGHVS and CDR2 FQNEAQ. CDR3 sequence: CASSLGARGAYSNQPQHF. CDR3 in DNA: TGTGCCAGCAGCTTAGGGGCTAGGGGCGCCTATAGCAATCAGCCCCAGCATTTT.

Only a few counts were recorded for this clonotype. The gene calls are TRBV5-1 and TRBJ2-7, with 7 bases lining up with TRBD1. The CDR3 length is 15 residues. Germline V CDR1 and CDR2: SGHRS, YFSETQ. With 7 bases clipped from V and 0 bases from J, the junction kept 10 bases outside the gene matches. The CDR3, as DNA: TGCGCCAGCGGAACAGGGGACGCCCTCTCCTACGAGCAGTACTTC. It encodes CASGTGDALSYEQYF.